A single sample gave rise to the 15 T cell receptor beta chains below, sequenced in a study of blood T cell repertoires in COVID-19. The protocol was immunoSEQ multiplex PCR, while the TCRdb copy is restricted to in-frame clones and leaves out a portion. The sample yields hundreds of thousands of clones, about 91% seen once. The specimen sequenced was peripheral blood. These receptors originate from a woman in her thirties who had recovered from COVID-19.

The V gene is TRBV27, the J gene TRBJ2-7; TRBD2 aligns across 10 bases. Unmatched junction bases numbered 9, after V lost 4 bases and J lost 0 bases. Germline V gene lookup returns CDR1 MNHEY and CDR2 SMNVEV (reference sequence). The CDR3 extends over 17 amino acids. The CDR3 reads CASSSSWTSGLSYEQYF. The CDR3 DNA reads TGTGCCAGCAGTTCATCGTGGACTAGCGGCCTCTCCTACGAGCAGTACTTC.

The chain has TRBV24-1 and TRBJ1-2; the D gene is possibly TRBD1 (5 bases). Germline V gives CDR1 KGHDR, CDR2 SFDVKD. The ends were cut back, 2 bases at V and 7 bases at J, with 13 bases in the middle. CDR3 length: 14 amino acids. The DNA of the CDR3 is TGTGCCACCAGTGATTCATCAGGCGGGGGTGGCTACACCTTC. It specifies CATSDSSGGGGYTF.

The chain has TRBV7-6 and TRBJ2-7; TRBD2 matches at 7 bases. The CDR3 covers 16 residues. Germline CDR1 SGHVS, CDR2 FNYEAQ. Trimming removed 1 base from V and 5 bases from J; junction bases left unmatched: 11. CDR3 nucleotides: TGTGCCAGCAGCTTAGACTCCGGGGGGTTGAAGGACGAGCAGTACTTC. It translates to CASSLDSGGLKDEQYF.

The rearrangement joins TRBV6-6 to TRBJ1-1; 8 bases match TRBD1. CDR3 size: 14 residues. Germline loops: CDR1 MNHNY, CDR2 SVGAGI (reference sequence). V gave up 6 bases and J gave up 1 base; unmatched junction bases: 4. The CDR3 DNA follows: TGTGCCAGCAGCTCCGGACAGGGGAACACTGAAGCTTTCTTT. Its protein product is CASSSGQGNTEAFF.

The chain uses TRBV6-5 and TRBJ2-3, with 11 bases lining up with TRBD2. The V segment lost 0 bases and the J segment 8 bases; nucleotides outside the gene matches: 4. CDR1 is MNHEY and CDR2 is SVGAGI in the germline V gene. The length of the CDR3 is 15 residues. CDR3 region: CASSYSGSGGVTQYF. CDR3 bases: TGTGCCAGCAGTTACTCGGGTAGCGGGGGGGTTACGCAGTATTTT.

J is TRBJ2-7 and V is TRBV5-6; TRBD2 matches at 7 bases. V was clipped by 1 base and J by 9 bases; unmatched bases: 7. Germline V CDR1 and CDR2: SGHDT, YYEEEE. The CDR3 extends over 13 amino acids. This CDR3 reads CASSLFGPGGQYF. The CDR3 bases are TGTGCCAGCAGCTTGTTTGGGCCGGGAGGGCAGTACTTC.

The chain couples TRBV7-2 to TRBJ1-3, with D maybe TRBD1 (5 bases). The V end was cut by 2 bases, the J end by 7 bases, with 18 bases between. Per the germline V gene, CDR1 is SGHTA and CDR2 is FQGNSA. CDR3 length equals 16 residues. CDR3 DNA: TGTGCCAGCAGCTTACCCCTTCAGGGCGCGGGGAACACCATATATTTT. This sequence encodes CASSLPLQGAGNTIYF.

The CDR3 region is CAWSVRRGLNGYTF. DNA for the CDR3: TGTGCCTGGAGTGTACGGAGGGGGCTCAATGGCTACACCTTC. The genes are TRBV30 and TRBJ1-2; 7 nucleotides match TRBD1. CDR3 length: 14 residues. Germline V CDR1 and CDR2: GTSNPN, SVGIG (reference sequence). J was trimmed by 6 bases and V by 0 bases; bases with no gene match: 7.

V and J are TRBV7-3 and TRBJ2-6, with D hard to call. Trimming removed 5 bases at V and 0 bases at J, with 8 bases between. Germline V CDR1 and CDR2: SGHTA, FQGTGA. The CDR3 sequence is 15 residues long. CDR3 nucleotide sequence: TGTGCCAGCAGCGCGACACGCTCTGGGGCCAACGTCCTGACTTTC. It codes for CASSATRSGANVLTF.

The chain employs TRBV7-2 and TRBJ2-1, with D tentatively TRBD1 (6 bases). This CDR3 has 16 residues. V dropped 2 bases and J dropped 0 bases, with 11 bases sitting between them. Germline CDR1 and CDR2: SGHTA and FQGNSA. CDR3 residues: CASSLRGTGSYNEQFF. The CDR3, as DNA: TGTGCCAGCAGCTTAAGGGGGACGGGCTCCTACAATGAGCAGTTCTTC.

This chain's CDR3 is CATIQGFTEAFF. Here the CDR3 DNA reads TGTGCCACGATTCAGGGGTTCACTGAAGCTTTCTTT. The chain uses TRBV7-2 and TRBJ1-1; a possible D gene is TRBD1 (6 bases). Germline lookup yields CDR1 SGHTA and CDR2 FQGNSA. The CDR3 contains 12 residues. Trimming took off 10 bases at V and 4 bases at J, with 13 bases between the two ends.

This chain joins TRBV9 and TRBJ1-4; D perhaps matches TRBD1 (5 bases). Germline lookup yields CDR1 SGDLS and CDR2 YYNGEE. Deletions cut 3 bases from V and 8 bases from J, with 20 bases between. The CDR3 sequence is 16 residues long. This CDR3 reads CASSAPRGGSEEKLFF. In DNA form, the CDR3 reads TGTGCCAGCAGCGCCCCCCGGGGGGGGAGCGAGGAAAAACTGTTTTTT.

This rearrangement joins TRBV7-2 to TRBJ2-3, with 11 positions matching TRBD2. CDR3 length: 17 residues. The trim removed 4 bases at V and 2 bases at J, leaving 8 bases unmatched. Per the germline V gene, CDR1 is SGHTA and CDR2 is FQGNSA. The CDR3 region is CASSSLTSGGLTDTQYF. CDR3 DNA: TGTGCCAGCAGCTCCTTAACTAGCGGGGGCCTCACAGATACGCAGTATTTT.

The V and J genes are TRBV28 and TRBJ2-5; tentative D call: TRBD1 (6 bases). V was clipped by 5 bases and J by 1 base, with 17 bases between them. In germline, CDR1 is MDHEN, CDR2 SYDVKM. The CDR3 extends over 16 amino acids. The CDR3 DNA sequence: TGTGCCAGCAGTCCCCGGGCAGGGGTCTTCCAAGAGACCCAGTACTTC. This codes for CASSPRAGVFQETQYF.

The chain joins TRBV30 to TRBJ1-5; maybe TRBD1 (5 bases). The V gene's germline CDR1 is GTSNPN and CDR2 SVGIG (reference sequence). V lost 5 bases, J lost 2 bases, and 10 bases lay in between. This CDR3 spans 13 amino acids. CDR3 amino acids: CAWSTGGNQPQHF. The CDR3 nucleotides are TGTGCCTGGTCCACGGGGGGCAATCAGCCCCAGCATTTT. Full variable domain (remainder filled in from reference TRBV30 and TRBJ1-5): SQTIHQWPATLVQPVGSPLSLECTVEGTSNPNLYWYRQAAGRGLQLLFYSVGIGQISSEVPQNLSASRPQDRQFILSSKKLLLSDSGFYLCAWSTGGNQPQHFGDGTRLSIL.